This is a list of T cell receptor beta chains from one sample in a study of cytomegalovirus exposure and HLA in healthy donors. Profiling relied on immunoSEQ multiplex PCR, and the TCRdb table lists in-frame clones only, not all of them. Of 220,000 or so clones listed, roughly 75% are singletons. The sequencing sample was made of PBMCs. These receptors were obtained from a woman in her 30s in good health and CMV-seronegative. Each CDR3 is given with its conserved first and last residue. D genes are given only for firm matches. Rows give clone size only sometimes, using once, few, many, or a class for an expanded clone.

J | size | D | V | DNA | CDR3
TRBJ1-1 | . | . | TRBV10-2 | TGCGCCAGCAGTCGGGAGCGGGAGCTTGCCCAAGCTTTCTTT | CASSRERELAQAFF
TRBJ2-2 | . | TRBD2 | TRBV6-5 | TGTGCCAGCAGTAGCGGGGGAGACACCGGGGAGCTGTTTTTT | CASSSGGDTGELFF
TRBJ1-6 | . | TRBD1 | TRBV19 | TGTGCCAGCGCGGGCAGGGGGTATAATTCACCCCTCCACTTT | CASAGRGYNSPLHF
TRBJ1-2 | . | TRBD1 | TRBV6-1 | TGTGCCAGCAGTGAACTCGGGACAGGAACCTTCGACACCTTC | CASSELGTGTFDTF
TRBJ1-5 | . | TRBD1 | TRBV5-1 | TGCGCCAGCAGCTACAGGGGGAATCAGCCCCAGCATTTT | CASSYRGNQPQHF
TRBJ1-5 | . | . | TRBV21-1 | TGTGCCAGCAGCCTCCTCTCCCAGGGGGAATGGAGCAATCAGCCCCAGCATTTT | CASSLLSQGEWSNQPQHF
TRBJ2-7 | . | . | TRBV9 | TGTGCCAGCAGCGTAGATAGAGGCGGCGAGCAGTACTTC | CASSVDRGGEQYF
TRBJ1-4 | . | . | TRBV10-1 | TGCGCCAGACAGGGTAGAGAAAAACTGTTTTTT | CARQGREKLFF
TRBJ1-5 | once | . | TRBV6-5 | TGTGCCAGCAATGGGAGGGATCAGCCCCAGCATTTT | CASNGRDQPQHF
TRBJ2-2 | . | . | TRBV5-6 | TGTGCCAGCAGCTTGGGGTGGGAGGCGAACACCGGGGAGCTGTTTTTT | CASSLGWEANTGELFF
TRBJ2-5 | once | . | TRBV5-1 | TGCGCCAGCAGCTTAGGACTTTTAGAGACCCAGTACTTC | CASSLGLLETQYF
TRBJ1-1 | . | . | TRBV29-1 | TGCAGCGTTGGCAGGGCTGAAGCTTTCTTT | CSVGRAEAFF
TRBJ2-2 | . | . | TRBV14 | TGTGCCAGCAGCCAAGGACCGGGAGCGAACACCGGGGAGCTGTTTTTT | CASSQGPGANTGELFF
TRBJ2-5 | . | TRBD1 | TRBV30 | TGTGCCTGGAGTCTCACAGGGGGCGGGGAGACCCAGTACTTC | CAWSLTGGGETQYF
TRBJ1-1 | once | . | TRBV4-1 | TGCGCCAGCAGCCCAGGGAAGGGGCAGGGGTTTTCTGAAGCTTTCTTT | CASSPGKGQGFSEAFF
TRBJ1-1 | . | . | TRBV6-1 | TGTGCCAGCAGTTTATGGGGCCGGAACACTGAAGCTTTCTTT | CASSLWGRNTEAFF
TRBJ2-7 | . | TRBD1 | TRBV29-1 | TGCAGCGTTGCCAGGGGGATGTACTACGAGCAGTACTTC | CSVARGMYYEQYF
TRBJ1-1 | few | . | TRBV29-1 | TGCAGCGCCCGCGGTTTTATGAACACTGAAGCTTTCTTT | CSARGFMNTEAFF
TRBJ1-4 | . | TRBD1 | TRBV14 | TGTGCCAGCAGCCAAGATGCCCCGGGACAGGGATATGAAAAACTGTTTTTT | CASSQDAPGQGYEKLFF
TRBJ1-1 | . | TRBD1 | TRBV19 | TGTGCCAGTAGTGCAGGGGGCCCTGAAGCTTTCTTT | CASSAGGPEAFF
TRBJ2-5 | . | TRBD1 | TRBV30 | TGTGCCTGGACCCGGGACAGCGGTCAAGAGACCCAGTACTTC | CAWTRDSGQETQYF
TRBJ1-1 | once | . | TRBV6-1 | TGTGCCAGCAGCAGGGGTGAGAACACTGAAGCTTTCTTT | CASSRGENTEAFF
TRBJ2-1 | . | TRBD2 | TRBV9 | TGTGCCAGCGCACGACTAGCGGGAGAAGGGAATGAGCAGTTCTTC | CASARLAGEGNEQFF
TRBJ2-1 | . | TRBD2 | TRBV5-1 | TGCGCCAGCAGCTTGGGGGGACTAGCGGGAGTCAATGAGCAGTTCTTC | CASSLGGLAGVNEQFF
TRBJ1-1 | . | . | TRBV6-5 | TGTGCCAGCAGTTACTCGCTGCGGATAGATGAAGCTTTCTTT | CASSYSLRIDEAFF
TRBJ1-2 | . | . | TRBV6-1 | TGTGCCAGCAGTCCCCTCGCAGGGAAGCGTGGCTACACCTTC | CASSPLAGKRGYTF
TRBJ1-2 | few | TRBD1 | TRBV5-6 | TGTGCCAGCAGCTCCGACAGGGTCTATGGCTACACCTTC | CASSSDRVYGYTF